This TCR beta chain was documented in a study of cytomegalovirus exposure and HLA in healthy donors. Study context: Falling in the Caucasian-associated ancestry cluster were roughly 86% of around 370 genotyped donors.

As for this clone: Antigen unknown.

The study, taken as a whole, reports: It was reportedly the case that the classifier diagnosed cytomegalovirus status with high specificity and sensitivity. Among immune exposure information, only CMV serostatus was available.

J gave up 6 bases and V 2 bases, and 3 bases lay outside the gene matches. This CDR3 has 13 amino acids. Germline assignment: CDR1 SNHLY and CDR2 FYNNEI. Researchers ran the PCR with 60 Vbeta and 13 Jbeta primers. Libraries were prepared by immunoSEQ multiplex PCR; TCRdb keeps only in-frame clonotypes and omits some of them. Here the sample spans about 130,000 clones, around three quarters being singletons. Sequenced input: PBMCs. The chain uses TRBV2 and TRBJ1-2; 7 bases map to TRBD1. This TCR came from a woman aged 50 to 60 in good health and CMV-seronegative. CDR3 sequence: CASSETGAHGYTF. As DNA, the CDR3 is TGTGCCAGCAGTGAAACAGGGGCCCATGGCTACACCTTC.